The 23 T cell receptor beta chains presented below share a single source sample, sequenced in a study of shared clonotypes between healthy human individuals. Sequencing used immunoSEQ multiplex PCR; TCRdb keeps in-frame clones, though not all of them. The data hold roughly 2 million clones, with over 85% observed a single time. CD45RO-negative, CCR7-positively selected cells formed the naive CD8 fraction, excluding terminally differentiated effector memory CD45RA+ cells. The sequencing sample was made of naive CD8+ T cells sorted from blood. Receptor source: a young man in good health.

This clone appeared a single time. This chain connects TRBV19 to TRBJ2-1, with a tentative D call TRBD2 (5 bases). This CDR3 is 14 amino acids long. Germline V gene data show CDR1 as LNHDA and CDR2 as SQIVND (reference sequence). Trimming cost V 2 bases and J 9 bases, with 14 bases left between them. The CDR3 DNA follows: TGTGCCAGTAGTATATGGCCAGGCGGGCCTGAGCAGTTCTTC. Translating it yields CASSIWPGGPEQFF. Using reference TRBV19 and TRBJ2-1 for the parts outside the CDR3, the full variable domain is DGGITQSPKYLFRKEGQNVTLSCEQNLNHDAMYWYRQDPGQGLRLIYYSQIVNDFQKGDIAEGYSVSREKKESFPLTVTSAQKNPTAFYLCASSIWPGGPEQFFGPGTRLTVL.

This clone was counted once. CDR3 amino acids: CASSLSPALREETQYF. CDR3 in DNA: TGTGCCAGCAGCTTAAGTCCCGCCCTCAGGGAAGAGACCCAGTACTTC. This rearrangement joins TRBV11-1 to TRBJ2-5, with D possibly being TRBD1 (5 bases). The CDR3 covers 16 residues. The germline V gene has CDR1 SGHAT and CDR2 FQDESV (reference sequence). Trimming left V 2 bases short and J 3 bases short, with 16 bases between.

The chain uses TRBV7-9 and TRBJ1-1, with D possibly matching TRBD1 (5 bases). The CDR3 is 11 residues long. Germline assignment: CDR1 SEHNR and CDR2 FQNEAQ (reference sequence). The germline V and J ends were trimmed by 5 bases and 5 bases, with 6 bases remaining between them. The DNA for the CDR3 is TGTGCCAGCAGCAGGGGAACTGAAGCTTTCTTT. Translation: CASSRGTEAFF.

This rearrangement joins TRBV7-2 to TRBJ1-2; D not resolved. Germline-derived CDR1 and CDR2 are SGHTA and FQGNSA. The CDR3 contains 12 residues. V was clipped by 2 bases and J by 4 bases, with 5 bases between them. CDR3 amino acids: CASSLSGYGYTF. DNA for the CDR3: TGTGCCAGCAGCTTATCGGGCTATGGCTACACCTTC.

This clone was found once. This chain links TRBV5-1 with TRBJ1-4; no reliable D call. V shed 0 bases and J shed 5 bases, with 11 bases lying between them. Germline lookup yields CDR1 SGHRS and CDR2 YFSETQ. This CDR3 is 15 amino acids long. In DNA, the CDR3 is TGCGCCAGCAGCTTGGAGGGAGGCTACAATGAAAAACTGTTTTTT. Encoded protein: CASSLEGGYNEKLFF.

The chain is built from TRBV7-9 and TRBJ2-3; 11 bases are a match to TRBD2. Trimming cost V 5 bases and J 2 bases; bases outside gene matches: 6. This CDR3 spans 16 amino acids. Germline V CDR1 and CDR2: SEHNR, FQNEAQ (reference sequence). The CDR3 spells CASSPIAGGYTDTQYF. The DNA of the CDR3 is TGTGCCAGCAGCCCCATAGCGGGGGGGTACACAGATACGCAGTATTTT.

This chain links TRBV5-4 with TRBJ2-7; 13 nucleotides line up with TRBD2. Germline V lookup: CDR1 SGHNT, CDR2 YYREEE (reference sequence). V lost 3 bases and J lost 0; bases outside the gene matches: 6. CDR3 size: 17 residues. CDR3 bases: TGTGCCAGCAGCTGGGGAGGACTAGCGGGAGTCTCCTACGAGCAGTACTTC. Protein: CASSWGGLAGVSYEQYF.

The V gene is TRBV5-4, the J gene TRBJ1-6; D gene ambiguous. Germline CDR1 reads SGHNT; CDR2 reads YYREEE (reference sequence). CDR3 length equals 12 residues. V shed 0 bases and J shed 8 bases, with 3 bases lying between them. CDR3 protein: CASSLGDSPLHF. The CDR3 DNA is TGTGCCAGCAGCTTGGGTGATTCACCCCTCCACTTT.

The rearrangement uses TRBV7-9 and TRBJ1-3; D unresolved. V was cut by 3 bases and J by 0 bases, with 18 bases left in between. This CDR3 spans 18 amino acids. Germline values: CDR1 SEHNR, CDR2 FQNEAQ (reference sequence). Here the CDR3 reads CASSFPVWGQGSGNTIYF. CDR3 DNA: TGTGCCAGCAGCTTCCCCGTGTGGGGTCAAGGCTCTGGAAACACCATATATTTT.

The chain recombines TRBV6-5 with TRBJ2-1, with unresolved D. The CDR3 has 16 amino acids. The germline V gene has CDR1 MNHEY and CDR2 SVGAGI. Trimming pared 4 bases from V and 0 bases from J, leaving 13 bases between. CDR3 protein: CASSSDHFRSYNEQFF. CDR3 nucleotide sequence: TGTGCCAGCAGTTCCGACCACTTTCGCTCCTACAATGAGCAGTTCTTC.

V and J are TRBV28 and TRBJ2-5; 8 bases are a match to TRBD1. Germline V lookup: CDR1 MDHEN, CDR2 SYDVKM. The CDR3 loop spans 14 amino acids. The V and J ends lost 4 bases and 2 bases, in that order; junction bases with no gene match: 3. The CDR3 DNA is TGTGCCAGCAGTTACAACAGGGGGCAAGAGACCCAGTACTTC. Protein sequence: CASSYNRGQETQYF.

CDR3 nucleotides: TGTGCCAGTAGTTCCTGGGACGTCTACACAGATACGCAGTATTTT. Amino acid sequence: CASSSWDVYTDTQYF. The V call is TRBV19, the J call TRBJ2-3; D may match TRBD1 or TRBD2 (5 bases each). The CDR3 covers 15 residues. V lost 5 bases, J lost 2 bases, and 14 bases lay in between. Germline assignment: CDR1 LNHDA and CDR2 SQIVND (reference sequence).

A word on this clone: This same CDR3 is encoded by further DNA sequences in the sample. The chain recombines TRBV9 with TRBJ2-2, with D hard to call. The CDR3 covers 13 residues. Trimming took off 1 base at V and 7 bases at J, with 8 bases between the two ends. Germline assignment: CDR1 SGDLS and CDR2 YYNGEE. The CDR3 spells CASSVSGNGELFF. For the CDR3, the DNA is TGTGCCAGCAGCGTAAGTGGGAACGGGGAGCTGTTTTTT. Full variable domain (outside the CDR3, taken from reference TRBV9 and TRBJ2-2): DSGVTQTPKHLITATGQRVTLRCSPRSGDLSVYWYQQSLDQGLQFLIQYYNGEERAKGNILERFSAQQFPDLHSELNLSSLELGDSALYFCASSVSGNGELFFGEGSRLTVL.

The V call is TRBV4-1, the J call TRBJ2-2, with a weak D call TRBD2 (6 bases). Trimming removed 6 bases from V and 5 bases from J, with 13 bases in between. Germline-derived CDR1 and CDR2 are MGHRA and YSYEKL. CDR3 length: 14 amino acids. The CDR3 protein is CASRTMGGTGELFF. The CDR3 DNA is TGCGCCAGCAGAACCATGGGAGGTACCGGGGAGCTGTTTTTT.

The chain is built from TRBV10-3 and TRBJ2-3; TRBD1 agrees at 7 bases. CDR1 and CDR2 from the germline V gene are ENHRY and SYGVKD. CDR3 length equals 13 residues. With V trimmed by 10 bases and J by 2 bases, 6 bases remained unmatched. For the CDR3, the DNA is TGTGCCACCGGGACAGCCCTCACAGATACGCAGTATTTT. Its protein is CATGTALTDTQYF.

The CDR3 DNA follows: TGTGCCAGCAGCATAACCGAGACCCAGTACTTC. Its protein is CASSITETQYF. V usage is TRBV5-6 and J usage is TRBJ2-5; D is undetermined. CDR1 and CDR2 (germline): SGHDT, YYEEEE. The CDR3 is made up of 11 amino acids. Trimming stripped 4 bases from V and 5 bases from J, with 6 bases between.

This chain uses TRBV5-4 with TRBJ1-1; no clear D gene. Germline lookup yields CDR1 SGHNT and CDR2 YYREEE (reference sequence). Trimming stripped 5 bases from V and 1 base from J, with 9 bases between. The CDR3 totals 13 residues. The CDR3 loop reads CASRKTANTEAFF. CDR3 nucleotide sequence: TGTGCCAGCAGGAAAACAGCGAACACTGAAGCTTTCTTT.

The V and J genes are TRBV7-9 and TRBJ2-7, with 11 bases identical to TRBD1. The V and J ends lost 4 bases and 3 bases, in that order; junction bases with no gene match: 5. The length of the CDR3 is 15 residues. From germline, CDR1 is SEHNR and CDR2 FQNEAQ (reference sequence). The CDR3 DNA reads TGTGCCAGCAGCTCCTCGGGACAGGGGGTCTACGAGCAGTACTTC. Protein sequence: CASSSSGQGVYEQYF.

The rearrangement joins TRBV11-2 to TRBJ2-7; perhaps TRBD1 as D (5 bases). Trimming removed 5 bases from V and 6 bases from J, with 17 bases in between. CDR3 length equals 14 residues. The germline V gene has CDR1 SGHAT and CDR2 FQNNGV. CDR3 sequence (DNA): TGTGCCAGCAGCCCGGACGCCAGGGTTGGCGAGCAGTACTTC. Translation gives CASSPDARVGEQYF. The full variable domain, completed using reference TRBV11-2 and TRBJ2-7, is EAGVAQSPRYKIIEKRQSVAFWCNPISGHATLYWYQQILGQGPKLLIQFQNNGVVDDSQLPKDRFSAERLKGVDSTLKIQPAKLEDSAVYLCASSPDARVGEQYFGPGTRLTVT.

V usage is TRBV2 and J usage is TRBJ2-1; 11 bases fit TRBD2. Germline V CDR1 and CDR2: SNHLY, FYNNEI. Trimming at V came to 6 bases and at J to 5 bases, leaving 12 bases not matched to a gene. This CDR3 has 17 amino acids. CDR3 coding DNA: TGTGCCAGCAGCCCGACGGGGGCACTAGCGGGAGACAATGAGCAGTTCTTC. It yields the protein CASSPTGALAGDNEQFF.

This clone appeared once. Within the sample, other DNA sequences also encode this same CDR3. V gene TRBV27 combines with J gene TRBJ1-6, with D unresolved. This CDR3 spans 14 amino acids. Germline V gene sequence: CDR1 MNHEY, CDR2 SMNVEV (reference sequence). Trimming cost V 2 bases and J 8 bases, with 10 bases left between them. DNA for the CDR3: TGTGCCAGCAGTTTAGGGGTACGGGATTCACCCCTCCACTTT. As protein: CASSLGVRDSPLHF.

This chain's CDR3 is CASSFGLGKIEQYF. The CDR3 DNA is TGTGCCAGCAGCTTCGGACTGGGGAAGATAGAGCAGTACTTC. The V and J genes are TRBV5-6 and TRBJ2-7; a weak D match, TRBD2 (5 bases). Trimming removed 2 bases from V and 7 bases from J, with 16 bases in between. Per germline, CDR1 SGHDT and CDR2 YYEEEE. CDR3 size: 14 residues.

The chain employs TRBV5-6 and TRBJ2-7; possibly TRBD1 for D (6 bases). Germline V gene lookup returns CDR1 SGHDT and CDR2 YYEEEE. The CDR3 is 12 residues long. Trimming took off 2 bases at V and 6 bases at J, with 9 bases between the two ends. DNA for the CDR3: TGTGCCAGCAGCTTCCAGGGGAGCGAGCAGTACTTC. Residues: CASSFQGSEQYF.